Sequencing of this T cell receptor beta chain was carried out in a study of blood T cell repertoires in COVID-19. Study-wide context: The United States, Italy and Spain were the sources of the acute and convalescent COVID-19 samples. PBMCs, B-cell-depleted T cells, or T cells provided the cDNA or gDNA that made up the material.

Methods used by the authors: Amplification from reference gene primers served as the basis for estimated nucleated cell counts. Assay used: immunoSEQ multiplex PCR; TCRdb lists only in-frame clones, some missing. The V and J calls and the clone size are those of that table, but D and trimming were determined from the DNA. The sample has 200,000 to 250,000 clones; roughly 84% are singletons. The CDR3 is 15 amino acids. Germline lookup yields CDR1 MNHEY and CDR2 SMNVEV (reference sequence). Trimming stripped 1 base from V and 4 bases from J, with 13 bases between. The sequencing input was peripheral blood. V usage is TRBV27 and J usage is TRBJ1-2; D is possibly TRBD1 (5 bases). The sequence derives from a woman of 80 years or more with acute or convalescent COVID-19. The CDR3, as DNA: TGTGCCAGCAGTTTATTGGCAGGGTCCCCCTATGGCTACACCTTC. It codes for CASSLLAGSPYGYTF.